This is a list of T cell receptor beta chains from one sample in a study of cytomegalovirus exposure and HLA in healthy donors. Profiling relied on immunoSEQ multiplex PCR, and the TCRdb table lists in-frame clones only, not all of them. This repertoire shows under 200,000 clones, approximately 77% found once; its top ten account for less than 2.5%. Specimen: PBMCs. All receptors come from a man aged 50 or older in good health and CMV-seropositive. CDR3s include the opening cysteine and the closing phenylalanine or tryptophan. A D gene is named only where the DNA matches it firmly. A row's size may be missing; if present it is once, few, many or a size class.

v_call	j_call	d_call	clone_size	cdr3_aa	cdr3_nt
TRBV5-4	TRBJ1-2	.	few	CASSLLQANYGYTF	TGTGCCAGCAGCTTGTTACAGGCGAACTATGGCTACACCTTC
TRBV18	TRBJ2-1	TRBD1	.	CASSRDRSYNEQFF	TGTGCCAGCTCCAGGGACAGATCCTACAATGAGCAGTTCTTC
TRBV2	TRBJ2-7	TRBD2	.	CASSEIAGGPDEQYF	TGTGCCAGCAGTGAGATAGCGGGGGGACCCGACGAGCAGTACTTC
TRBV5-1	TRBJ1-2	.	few	CASSLAAIYGYTF	TGCGCCAGCAGCTTGGCCGCGATCTATGGCTACACCTTC
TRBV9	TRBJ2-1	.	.	CASSPPPGNEQFF	TGTGCCAGCAGCCCTCCACCGGGAAATGAGCAGTTCTTC
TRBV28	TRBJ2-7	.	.	CASSSRSLGGWEYEQYF	TGTGCCAGCAGTTCCCGTAGCCTAGGAGGTTGGGAGTACGAGCAGTACTTC
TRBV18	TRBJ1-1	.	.	CASSPWAPGMNTEAFF	TGTGCCAGCTCACCATGGGCCCCTGGTATGAACACTGAAGCTTTCTTT
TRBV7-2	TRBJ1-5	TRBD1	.	CASSLRTGGGNQPQHF	TGTGCCAGCAGCTTACGGACAGGGGGAGGCAATCAGCCCCAGCATTTT
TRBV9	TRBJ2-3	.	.	CASSVVGGRATDTQYF	TGTGCCAGCAGCGTAGTAGGGGGAAGGGCCACAGATACGCAGTATTTT
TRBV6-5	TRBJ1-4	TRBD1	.	CASSYGTGLKKLFF	TGTGCCAGCAGTTACGGGACAGGGCTCAAAAAACTGTTTTTT
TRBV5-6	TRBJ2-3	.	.	CASSFFSQGGSTDTQYF	TGTGCCAGCAGCTTTTTTTCGCAGGGGGGCTCCACAGATACGCAGTATTTT
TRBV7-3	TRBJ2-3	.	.	CASSLTGNRRNTQYF	TGTGCCAGCAGCTTAACAGGGAACAGGCGGAATACGCAGTATTTT
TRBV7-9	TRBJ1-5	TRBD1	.	CASSPGTGGLSNQPQHF	TGTGCCAGCAGCCCCGGGACAGGGGGACTTAGCAATCAGCCCCAGCATTTT
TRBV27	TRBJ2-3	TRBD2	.	CASSLSSPAGGTDTQYF	TGTGCCAGCAGTTTATCGAGCCCAGCGGGGGGCACAGATACGCAGTATTTT
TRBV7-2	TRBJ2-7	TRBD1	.	CASSPDRGPYEQYF	TGTGCCAGCAGCCCGGACAGGGGTCCCTACGAGCAGTACTTC
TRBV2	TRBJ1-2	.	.	CASRTHYGYTF	TGTGCCAGCAGGACTCACTATGGCTACACCTTC
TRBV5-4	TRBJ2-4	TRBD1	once	CASSVTGGGRNIQYF	TGTGCCAGCAGCGTGACAGGGGGCGGAAGAAACATTCAGTACTTC
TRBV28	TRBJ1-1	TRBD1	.	CASRPAGGRNTEAFF	TGTGCCAGCAGACCGGCAGGGGGAAGAAACACTGAAGCTTTCTTT